Listed below are T cell receptor beta chains from one sample, sequenced in a study of blood T cell repertoires in COVID-19. The data were produced by immunoSEQ multiplex PCR, yet TCRdb's version contains in-frame clones alone and is incomplete. The data hold about 250,000 clones, with around 90% observed a single time. The sample comprised peripheral blood. The receptors shown here come from a woman aged 40 to 50 who had recovered from COVID-19. Both conserved end residues are part of each CDR3.

V gene	J gene	CDR3 protein
TRBV19	TRBJ1-5	CASSKGQAFSNQPQHF
TRBV7-9	TRBJ2-2	CASSPTGGGSGELFF
TRBV19	TRBJ2-7	CASSSGLWQYF
TRBV5-4	TRBJ2-1	CASTPQGGHNEQFF
TRBV27	TRBJ2-3	CASSFDPPGSTDTQYF
TRBV28	TRBJ1-2	CASSQDSSYGYTF
TRBV7-9	TRBJ2-1	CASSLRGGRDYIYNEQFF
TRBV28	TRBJ2-5	CASSPLPMTGGGETQYF
TRBV2	TRBJ2-7	CASSVQGAPYEQYF
TRBV15	TRBJ1-4	CATSKGQGEEKLFF
TRBV7-2	TRBJ2-3	CASSPGQGDTQYF
TRBV28	TRBJ2-7	CASSPVSYEQYF
TRBV6-5	TRBJ2-7	CASHRSGQGLGEQYF
TRBV19	TRBJ2-5	CASRRTSEETQYF
TRBV27	TRBJ2-2	CASRKQGAWPSGGNTGELFF
TRBV20-1	TRBJ1-1	CSALDRVEAFF
TRBV11-3	TRBJ2-2	CASSSDLNTGELFF
TRBV28	TRBJ2-5	CASSTITRGEETQYF
TRBV19	TRBJ2-6	CASSYKGQGISSGANVLTF
TRBV3-1/TRBV3-2	TRBJ1-2	CASSKPGQSNYGYTF